One TCR beta chain is described in this entry. As yet, its antigen is unknown. The sample is drawn from a study of T cell responses to AZD1222 COVID-19 vaccine. Clones were read by immunoSEQ multiplex PCR, and TCRdb kept only the in-frame ones, dropping some. The sample lists about 90,000 clones; roughly 90% were seen once. Overall study findings and caveats: Most donors were white British and more were female, and clonal diversity was possibly underestimated. Reportedly, close to half of spike-specific TCRs are directed against unmutated variant regions. Only 6 or 7 people who got AZD1222 tested seropositive at baseline.

This receptor was obtained from an adult who received the AZD1222 COVID-19 vaccine. The sample here was peripheral blood, taken 28 days after the second AZD1222 dose.

The CDR3 here is CAARVVLNTEAFF. The CDR3 DNA reads TGTGCCGCCCGGGTCGTCCTGAACACTGAAGCTTTCTTT. The J gene is TRBJ1-1, the V gene TRBV10-3; D remains ambiguous. The CDR3 runs 13 residues. Germline assignment: CDR1 ENHRY and CDR2 SYGVKD. V lost 11 bases, J lost 0 bases, and 13 bases lay in between.